The 2 T cell receptor beta chains presented below share a single source sample, sequenced in a study of cytomegalovirus exposure and HLA in healthy donors. Data came from immunoSEQ multiplex PCR; TCRdb stores just in-frame clones and leaves some out. Found here are tens of thousands of clones, roughly 92% of them singletons; the top ten hold 1.1%. Material for sequencing was PBMCs. Receptors were obtained from a woman aged 25 to 39 in good health and CMV-seropositive.

The V and J genes are TRBV4-3 and TRBJ2-1; 9 positions agree with TRBD2. The CDR3 spans 14 residues. The V gene end was trimmed by 0 bases and the J gene end by 9 bases; junction bases not matched to a gene: 3. Germline CDR1 LGHNA, CDR2 YSLEER. The CDR3 DNA reads TGCGCCAGCAGCCAAGACGTACTAGCGGGTGAGCAGTTCTTC. Translated: CASSQDVLAGEQFF.

This clone was seen a handful of times. This chain links TRBV2 with TRBJ2-7; 7 bases map to TRBD1. CDR1 is SNHLY, CDR2 FYNNEI, per germline. The CDR3 is 12 residues long. V was pared by 10 bases and J by 0 bases, with 3 bases of the junction left unmatched. The CDR3 DNA reads TGTGCCACCCGGGACAGCTCCTACGAGCAGTACTTC. It yields the protein CATRDSSYEQYF.